This T cell receptor beta chain was documented in a study of PD-L1 blockade in urothelial cancer. Overall study context: Patients, treated from about 2014 onward, received atezolizumab 1,200 mg intravenously every 3 weeks. Most patients, twenty-five of 29, were males with bladder-origin cancer. In terms of prior chemotherapy, patients had received 0 to 3 regimens.

V lost 6 bases and J lost 5, with 16 bases in between. The CDR3 spans 14 residues. From germline, CDR1 is MRHNA and CDR2 SNTAGT. Time point noted: pretreatment peripheral blood. Patients had urothelial carcinoma that was locally advanced or metastatic. Assay: immunoSEQ multiplex PCR; the TCRdb copy retains only in-frame clones and omits some. The sample has some 50,000 clones; 70% to 90% are singletons. The chain employs TRBV6-4 and TRBJ1-1; D ambiguous. The sample was PBMCs, taken around atezolizumab (anti-PD-L1) treatment. The sequence was obtained from a woman aged 55-70 years with urothelial cancer. The CDR3 DNA follows: TGTGCCAGCAGCGGAGGACCGTCGGGGACTGAAGCTTTCTTT. As protein: CASSGGPSGTEAFF.